This TCR beta chain was recorded in a study of T cell changes during pregnancy in multiple sclerosis. Produced via immunoSEQ multiplex PCR; TCRdb's table is partial and in-frame only. The sample holds some 80,000 clones; around 94% are singletons and the top ten take less than 0.15%. This CDR3 has 15 residues. CDR1 is SNHLY and CDR2 is FYNNEI in the germline V gene. J was trimmed by 5 bases and V by 5 bases; bases with no gene match: 10. The sequence came from a female donor with multiple sclerosis, enrolled in a pregnancy study. The J gene is TRBJ2-5, the V gene TRBV2, with 8 bases aligning to TRBD2. Material: CD4+ T cells from peripheral blood mononuclear cells, obtained after pregnancy. The CDR3 sequence is CASSPGGPSFETQYF. The CDR3 nucleotides are TGTGCCAGCAGTCCGGGGGGGCCCTCGTTTGAGACCCAGTACTTC.